Here is one TCR beta chain with its context. Its antigen is not identified. These data are taken from a study of shared clonotypes between healthy human individuals. In the original processing: Filtering of immunoSEQ junctional sequences could not match full-length read filtering. Libraries were prepared by immunoSEQ multiplex PCR; TCRdb keeps only in-frame clonotypes and omits some of them. V and J calls and clone size are as listed in that table; D and trimming were resolved from the DNA. The sample lists fewer than 550,000 clones; about three quarters were seen once. CDR1 SGDLS and CDR2 YYNGEE come from the germline V gene. Deletions cut 4 bases from V and 0 bases from J, with 7 bases between. CDR3 length: 14 amino acids. Around 90 million PBMCs per unsorted sample were used for genomic DNA. Study-wide findings and caveats: Specimens sampled were limited to blood, with tissue repertoires likely differing.

The sample consisted of PBMCs. This rearrangement joins TRBV9 to TRBJ2-2; no clear D gene. The sequence was collected from a woman between 40 and 55 years old in good health. Some clones in this sample may be carry-over from other donors' samples. CDR3 sequence (DNA): TGTGCCAGCAGCACCAGGACGAACACCGGGGAGCTGTTTTTT. Translation: CASSTRTNTGELFF.